A single sample is the source of the 14 T cell receptor beta chains below, sequenced in a study of identical twins. MiXCR, applied by TCRdb to the 5' RACE reads, yields one record per CDR3 protein. This table has more than 1.5 million distinct CDR3 sequences, around 29% appearing once. The sequenced material came from cord blood. These receptors originate from a newborn girl in good health.

Concerning this clonotype itself: This may stem from a read error, because a much larger clone lies one nucleotide away. This chain connects TRBV4-2 to TRBJ2-1; the match to TRBD2 covers 7 bases. The CDR3 sequence is 15 residues long. Germline V lookup: CDR1 LGHNA, CDR2 YNFKEQ. The junction had 5 bases not matched to a gene; V was cut back by 1 base and J by 5 bases. The CDR3 spells CASSQGDYPDNEQFF. DNA for the CDR3: TGTGCCAGCAGCCAAGGGGACTACCCCGACAATGAGCAGTTCTTC.

This clonotype was observed a handful of times. The rearrangement links TRBV4-2 to TRBJ2-3; 8 bases fit TRBD2. The CDR3 consists of 16 residues. Germline lookup yields CDR1 LGHNA and CDR2 YNFKEQ. V was pared by 0 bases and J by 1 base, with 3 bases of the junction left unmatched. This CDR3 reads CASSQDREGGTDTQYF. For the CDR3, the DNA is TGTGCCAGCAGCCAAGATCGGGAGGGCGGCACAGATACGCAGTATTTT.

The rearrangement joins TRBV28 to TRBJ1-2, with D perhaps matching TRBD1 (6 bases). The CDR3 consists of 14 residues. V lost 1 base, J lost 3 bases, and 9 bases lay in between. Germline V gene sequence: CDR1 MDHEN, CDR2 SYDVKM. The CDR3 sequence is CASSLSGADYGYTF. The CDR3 DNA follows: TGTGCCAGCAGTTTATCAGGGGCTGACTATGGCTACACCTTC.

This clonotype was counted a few times. The chain links TRBV5-1 to TRBJ1-4, with a weak D call TRBD1 (5 bases). V was cut by 0 bases and J by 5 bases, with 11 bases left in between. From germline, CDR1 is SGHRS and CDR2 YFSETQ. The CDR3 sequence is 15 residues long. The CDR3 nucleotides are TGCGCCAGCAGCTTGGATGGGGGGTGGAATGAAAAACTGTTTTTT. This encodes CASSLDGGWNEKLFF.

The chain carries TRBV5-1 and TRBJ2-1; perhaps TRBD2 as D (7 bases). Trimming cost V 4 bases and J 5 bases, with 16 bases left between them. This CDR3 spans 15 amino acids. Germline lookup yields CDR1 SGHRS and CDR2 YFSETQ. This chain's CDR3 is CASSGGGTEHNEQFF. CDR3 in DNA: TGCGCCAGCAGCGGGGGGGGCACAGAACACAATGAGCAGTTCTTC.

This clonotype was found a few times. The V gene is TRBV20-1, the J gene TRBJ2-7; 12 positions match TRBD1. V was pared by 3 bases and J by 2 bases, with 5 bases of the junction left unmatched. The CDR3 covers 15 residues. The germline CDR1 and CDR2 sequences are DFQATT and SNEGSKA (reference sequence). This chain's CDR3 is CSARGTGGATYEQYF. Written as DNA, the CDR3 is TGCAGTGCTAGGGGGACAGGGGGCGCAACCTACGAGCAGTACTTC.

About this clonotype itself: One base away lies a much larger clone, so this may be a sequencing read error. The V gene is TRBV5-1, the J gene TRBJ2-4; D is tentatively TRBD1 or TRBD2 (5 bases each). This CDR3 comprises 13 residues. The germline V gene encodes CDR1 SGHRS and CDR2 YFSETQ. V was shortened by 1 base and J by 8 bases, with 10 bases between the two germline ends. CDR3 in DNA: TGCGCCAGCAGCTTGCGGGACGCAGACATTCAGTACTTC. Amino acid sequence: CASSLRDADIQYF.

The J gene is TRBJ1-1, the V gene TRBV3-1; no firm D call. V gave up 4 bases and J gave up 3 bases, with 9 bases separating them. Germline lookup yields CDR1 LGHDT and CDR2 YNNKEL (reference sequence). This CDR3 comprises 13 residues. The CDR3 DNA is TGTGCCAGCAGCCTAACGACATACACTGAAGCTTTCTTT. This encodes CASSLTTYTEAFF.

The sample holds a few counts of this clonotype. This chain links TRBV6-6 with TRBJ2-7, with 11 positions matching TRBD2. This CDR3 comprises 16 residues. V was clipped by 5 bases and J by 0 bases; unmatched bases: 6. Germline CDR1 is MNHNY and CDR2 is SVGAGI (reference sequence). The CDR3 nucleotides read TGTGCCAGCAGTCGCCTAGCGGGGGGCTCCTCCTACGAGCAGTACTTC. Translation: CASSRLAGGSSYEQYF.

This clonotype showed up just a few times. The chain combines TRBV7-2 with TRBJ2-7; D is possibly TRBD1 (6 bases). This CDR3 is 13 amino acids long. Germline CDR1 reads SGHTA; CDR2 reads FQGNSA. V was clipped by 5 bases and J by 3 bases, with 11 bases between them. The CDR3 protein is CASSRQVFYEQYF. The CDR3 coding sequence is TGTGCCAGCAGCCGACAGGTCTTCTACGAGCAGTACTTC.

Concerning this clonotype: A far more abundant clone sits one base away, making this likely a read error. This chain uses TRBV27 with TRBJ2-4; TRBD2 matches at 10 bases. The J call may be faulty, since TRBJ2-7 better matches the DNA end. From germline, CDR1 is MNHEY and CDR2 SMNVEV (reference sequence). CDR3 length: 13 residues. CDR3 loop: CASSWASGSEQYF. CDR3 DNA sequence: TGTGCCAGCAGTTGGGCTAGCGGGAGCGAGCAGTACTTC.

The chain employs TRBV10-1 and TRBJ1-5; D gene uncertain. Trimming cost V 3 bases and J 6 bases, with 3 bases left between them. CDR1 WNHNN and CDR2 SYGVQD come from the germline V gene (reference sequence). The CDR3 length is 11 residues. The CDR3 coding sequence is TGCGCCAGCAGTGATTGTCAGCCCCAGCATTTT. This sequence encodes CASSDCQPQHF.

This clonotype was recorded a few times. The chain carries TRBV6-6 and TRBJ2-2; no reliable D call. V lost 1 base, J lost 5 bases, and 5 bases lay in between. Germline loops: CDR1 MNHNY, CDR2 SVGAGI (reference sequence). The CDR3 spans 13 residues. The CDR3 is CASSYYGTGELFF. In nucleotides, the CDR3 is TGTGCCAGCAGTTACTACGGGACCGGGGAGCTGTTTTTT.

The CDR3 coding sequence is TGTGCCAGCAGCCAAGATCGATTAGCGGGAGGGGGTTACAATGAGCAGTTCTTC. Amino acids: CASSQDRLAGGGYNEQFF. The gene calls are TRBV4-2 and TRBJ2-1; TRBD2 aligns across 11 bases. This CDR3 is 18 amino acids long. After removal of 0 bases from V and 4 bases from J, the junction contained 8 bases not matched to a gene. Germline assignment: CDR1 LGHNA and CDR2 YNFKEQ.